What follows describes a single T cell receptor (beta chain). The CDR3 runs 15 residues. Trimming removed 6 bases from V and 4 bases from J; junction bases left unmatched: 6. The germline gives CDR1 SEHNR, CDR2 FQNEAQ (reference sequence). Healthy bone marrow donors supplied every sample. PCR involved 60 Vbeta and 13 Jbeta primers. Assay used: immunoSEQ multiplex PCR; TCRdb lists only in-frame clones, some missing. The sample includes just over 150,000 clones, 80% to 90% of them seen just once. The data were taken from a study of cytomegalovirus exposure and HLA in healthy donors. This chain joins TRBV7-9 and TRBJ2-1; TRBD2 agrees at 10 bases. This sequence originates from a man aged 50-60 years in good health and CMV-seropositive. Sequences were obtained from PBMCs. CDR3 sequence reads: CASSSSGRAYNEQFF. Here the CDR3 DNA reads TGTGCCAGCAGTTCAAGCGGGAGGGCTTACAATGAGCAGTTCTTC.